This is a list of T cell receptor beta chains from one sample in a study of T-cell reconstitution after alpha-beta-depleted transplantation in children. Via MiXCR, TCRdb re-called the PCR reads, giving one row per CDR3 protein. This table holds about 240,000 distinct CDR3 sequences, roughly 25% found once. The sequencing here drew on PBMCs, taken before TCRalphabeta/CD19-depleted stem cell transplant. The receptor source for this set is a girl aged 2 to 9 with Fanconi anemia, due to receive a stem cell transplant. Each CDR3 is given with its conserved first and last residue. Each record gives: D gene, J gene, V gene, clone size, CDR3 protein, CDR3 DNA. D genes are given only for firm matches. Part of the rows lack a size; the others show once, few, many or a class for expanded clones.

- | TRBJ2-1 | TRBV29-1 | few | CSVAGTRGPTEQFF | TGCAGCGTTGCCGGGACAAGAGGACCTACGGAGCAGTTCTTC
TRBD1 | TRBJ1-4 | TRBV9 | - | CASSVAQGVAEKLFF | TGTGCCAGCAGCGTAGCTCAGGGGGTTGCGGAAAAACTGTTTTTT
TRBD1 | TRBJ1-3 | TRBV29-1 | - | CSVEDIRTGASGNTIYF | TGCAGCGTTGAAGATATTAGGACAGGGGCTTCTGGAAACACCATATATTTT
TRBD2 | TRBJ2-1 | TRBV28 | medium-sized | CASSPLAGGSYNEQFF | TGTGCCAGCAGTCCCCTAGCGGGGGGCTCCTACAATGAGCAGTTCTTC
- | TRBJ2-3 | TRBV7-9 | few | CASSLAGGGSDTQYF | TGTGCCAGCAGCTTAGCGGGTGGGGGCTCAGATACGCAGTATTTT
- | TRBJ1-2 | TRBV6-4 | many | CASSDWDYGYTF | TGTGCCAGCAGTGACTGGGATTATGGCTACACCTTC
- | TRBJ1-2 | TRBV12-3/TRBV12-4 | - | CASSQVIGRLGYTF | TGTGCCAGCAGCCAAGTGATAGGGCGCTTAGGCTACACCTTC
TRBD2 | TRBJ2-1 | TRBV28 | - | CASRIYRGLAGGYEQFF | TGTGCCAGCAGGATCTACAGGGGACTAGCGGGAGGTTATGAGCAGTTCTTC
TRBD2 | TRBJ2-7 | TRBV7-6 | few | CASSRSMLAGGTYEQYF | TGTGCCAGCAGCCGGTCGATGCTAGCGGGAGGGACCTACGAGCAGTACTTC
TRBD2 | TRBJ2-3 | TRBV7-8 | many | CASSLTWTSGDTQYF | TGTGCCAGCAGCTTAACTTGGACTAGCGGAGATACGCAGTATTTT
TRBD1 | TRBJ1-2 | TRBV15 | many | CATSFTQGADGYTF | TGTGCCACCAGCTTTACACAGGGGGCGGATGGCTACACCTTC
- | TRBJ1-1 | TRBV7-9 | few | CASSFGPSEAFF | TGTGCCAGCAGCTTTGGGCCCAGTGAAGCTTTCTTT
- | TRBJ1-2 | TRBV7-2 | - | CASSVSSGVNGYTF | TGTGCCAGCAGCGTATCTTCAGGGGTGAATGGCTACACCTTC
- | TRBJ2-1 | TRBV7-9 | - | CASTRVGLWAYNEQFF | TGTGCCAGCACCCGAGTTGGGCTATGGGCCTACAATGAGCAGTTCTTC
TRBD2 | TRBJ2-1 | TRBV5-1 | once | CASSLEAGAGPSYNEQFF | TGCGCCAGCAGCTTGGAAGCAGGAGCGGGACCCTCCTACAATGAGCAGTTCTTC
- | TRBJ2-7 | TRBV9 | - | CASSTQQGYEQYF | TGTGCCAGCAGCACCCAGCAGGGGTACGAGCAGTACTTC
- | TRBJ2-3 | TRBV7-9 | - | CASSLDPFTGTDTQYF | TGTGCCAGCAGCTTAGATCCGTTTACAGGGACAGATACGCAGTATTTT
TRBD2 | TRBJ2-1 | TRBV12-3/TRBV12-4 | - | CASSIPGLPFNEQFF | TGTGCCAGCAGTATACCGGGACTACCCTTTAATGAGCAGTTCTTC
- | TRBJ2-7 | TRBV14 | many | CASSQDRHQYEQYF | TGTGCCAGCAGCCAAGACCGACACCAGTACGAGCAGTACTTC
TRBD2 | TRBJ2-1 | TRBV5-1 | - | CASSSDSGSSYNEQFF | TGCGCCAGCAGCTCCGATAGCGGGAGCTCCTACAATGAGCAGTTCTTC
- | TRBJ1-2 | TRBV11-2 | - | CASSLGTGGYTF | TGTGCCAGCAGCTTAGGAACAGGTGGCTACACCTTC
- | TRBJ2-7 | TRBV29-1 | - | CSVGQLGAYEQYF | TGCAGCGTGGGACAACTCGGAGCCTACGAGCAGTACTTC
- | TRBJ1-5 | TRBV7-9 | - | CASSSDTEVNQPQHF | TGTGCCAGCAGCTCGGACACTGAGGTCAATCAGCCCCAGCATTTT
- | TRBJ2-6 | TRBV3-1 | - | CASSQDLGGANVLTF | TGTGCCAGCAGCCAAGATCTAGGGGGGGCCAACGTCCTGACTTTC
- | TRBJ1-4 | TRBV6-6 | few | CASSYSGEKLFF | TGTGCCAGCAGTTACTCAGGTGAAAAACTGTTTTTT
TRBD1 | TRBJ2-7 | TRBV28 | few | CASSFRWRTGAHEQYF | TGTGCCAGCAGTTTTAGGTGGCGGACAGGGGCCCACGAGCAGTACTTC
- | TRBJ1-2 | TRBV28 | - | CASSYDRPPNYGYTF | TGTGCCAGCAGTTACGACAGGCCGCCTAACTATGGCTACACCTTC
TRBD1 | TRBJ2-1 | TRBV29-1 | - | CSVAGTAYNEQFF | TGCAGCGTCGCCGGGACAGCCTACAATGAGCAGTTCTTC
TRBD2 | TRBJ2-3 | TRBV5-6 | - | CASSFAFQRGITDTQYF | TGTGCCAGCAGCTTCGCCTTCCAGCGGGGGATCACAGATACGCAGTATTTT